Here is one TCR beta chain with its context. Each recovered donor of Cohort 3 presented with two negative PCRs, clearance, or symptom resolution. This specimen belongs to a study of blood T cell repertoires in COVID-19. The CDR3 is 15 amino acids. V shed 3 bases, J shed 7 bases, and the junction held 7 bases outside the gene matches. Germline V gene lookup returns CDR1 LNHNV and CDR2 YYDKDF (reference sequence). Method: immunoSEQ multiplex PCR; TCRdb's copy keeps in-frame clones and lacks some. The table records over 350,000 clones, roughly 89% of them present only once. Sequenced material: PBMCs or T cells enriched from blood (not recorded which). This receptor was identified in a woman aged 45 to 65 who had recovered from COVID-19. This chain joins TRBV15 and TRBJ1-4; 8 nucleotides align to TRBD1. CDR3 nucleotides: TGTGCCACCAGCAGTTACAGGGGGAGTTCTGAAAAACTGTTTTTT. Its translation is CATSSYRGSSEKLFF.